Listed below are T cell receptor beta chains from one sample, sequenced in a study of T cells in Graves' hyperthyroidism and ophthalmopathy. In TCRdb, the multiplex PCR reads were re-called with MiXCR into one record per CDR3 protein. The sample shows some 140,000 distinct CDR3 sequences, around 20% of them seen only once. Sequencing was carried out using blood. These receptors originate from a woman aged 45-65 years with Graves' hyperthyroidism that later progressed to Graves' ophthalmopathy. Each CDR3 is given with its conserved first and last residue. Fields, in order: J gene, clone size, CDR3 length, V gene, D gene, CDR3 DNA, CDR3 protein. A D gene is named only where the DNA matches it firmly. Only some rows state a clone size, as once, few, many or a class for expanded clones.

TRBJ2-7 | few | 13 | TRBV29-1 | NA | TGCAGCGTTGTTCCAGCGGCTAGCCACGAGCAGTACTTC | CSVVPAASHEQYF
TRBJ2-3 | many | 12 | TRBV7-2 | NA | TGTGCCAGCAGCTCGTTCGCAGATACGCAGTATTTT | CASSSFADTQYF
TRBJ1-6 | many | 17 | TRBV20-1 | TRBD1 | TGCAGTGCTAGGGATCCTGCCAGGGGGACAGGGAGGTCACCCCTCCACTTT | CSARDPARGTGRSPLHF
TRBJ2-1 | many | 15 | TRBV3-1 | NA | TGTGCCAGCAGCCAACGTACTAGGGGTGGTCATGAGCAGTTCTTC | CASSQRTRGGHEQFF
TRBJ1-5 | NA | 13 | TRBV5-1 | NA | TGCGCCAGCAGCTTGACGTCCAATCAGCCCCAGCATTTT | CASSLTSNQPQHF
TRBJ1-6 | few | 13 | TRBV28 | TRBD1 | TGTGCCAGCAGGTCGACAGGGACAGGTCCCCTCCACTTT | CASRSTGTGPLHF
TRBJ2-2 | many | 13 | TRBV29-1 | NA | TGCAGCGTTCACGTTGCGAACACCGGGGAGCTGTTTTTT | CSVHVANTGELFF
TRBJ2-2 | many | 15 | TRBV7-2 | NA | TGTGCCAGCAGCAAGGGACTCCCAAACACCGGGGAGCTGTTTTTT | CASSKGLPNTGELFF
TRBJ2-7 | NA | 12 | TRBV7-9 | NA | TGTGCCAGCAGCTTACCCCTCTTCGAGCAGTACTTC | CASSLPLFEQYF
TRBJ2-7 | NA | 13 | TRBV6-2/TRBV6-3 | TRBD2 | TGTGCCAGCAGATCGACTAGCGCCTACGAGCAGTACTTC | CASRSTSAYEQYF
TRBJ1-1 | many | 14 | TRBV28 | TRBD1 | TGTGCCAGCAGTTTGTGGGGGCGGCCAGGGGGAGCTTTCTTT | CASSLWGRPGGAFF
TRBJ2-7 | NA | 15 | TRBV12-3/TRBV12-4 | TRBD1 | TGTGCCAGCAGTTTGTTCGGACAGGGAATCTACGAGCAGTACTTC | CASSLFGQGIYEQYF
TRBJ1-5 | many | 15 | TRBV6-1 | NA | TGTGCCAGCAGCAAAAAGGTTGCACCCAATCAGCCCCAGCATTTT | CASSKKVAPNQPQHF
TRBJ2-1 | many | 15 | TRBV11-3 | NA | TGTGCCAGCAGCTTAGATGCGGGTCTACACAATGAGCAGTTCTTC | CASSLDAGLHNEQFF
TRBJ2-1 | many | 15 | TRBV28 | TRBD1 | TGTGCCAGCAGTTTAGGGCTAGGGGGCTCCCATGAGCAGTTCTTC | CASSLGLGGSHEQFF
TRBJ2-5 | NA | 13 | TRBV18 | TRBD2 | TGTGCCAGCACCCTAGCGGGAGAAGAGACCCAGTACTTC | CASTLAGEETQYF
TRBJ2-2 | many | 14 | TRBV6-1 | NA | TGTGCCAGCAGTACACCGAGGGGTGCCGGGGAGCTGTTTTTT | CASSTPRGAGELFF
TRBJ2-1 | NA | 13 | TRBV12-3/TRBV12-4 | NA | TGTGCCAGCTCTGACCGGGGCTACAATGAGCAGTTCTTC | CASSDRGYNEQFF
TRBJ2-7 | few | 14 | TRBV7-3 | TRBD2 | TGTGCCAGCAGCCGACTAGCGGGCTCCTACGAGCAGTACTTC | CASSRLAGSYEQYF
TRBJ2-7 | many | 13 | TRBV20-1 | NA | TGCAGTGCTAGGGGAGGGGGGAGGGACGAGCAGTACTTC | CSARGGGRDEQYF
TRBJ2-7 | NA | 14 | TRBV29-1 | TRBD2 | TGCAGCGTAAAGCGGGAGGGCCGACACCACGAGCAGTACTTC | CSVKREGRHHEQYF
TRBJ1-2 | few | 12 | TRBV30 | TRBD1 | TGTGCCTGGAGTGAGGGGGCCTATGGCTACACCTTC | CAWSEGAYGYTF
TRBJ2-6 | NA | 18 | TRBV5-6 | TRBD1 | TGTGCCAGCAGTCCCGTGGACAGGGTCGGCTCTGGGGCCAACGTCCTGACTTTC | CASSPVDRVGSGANVLTF
TRBJ2-7 | many | 14 | TRBV6-2/TRBV6-3 | TRBD1 | TGTGCCAGCAGTAAACGGACAGGGGGCGACGAGCAGTACTTC | CASSKRTGGDEQYF
TRBJ1-4 | few | 15 | TRBV5-1 | TRBD1 | TGCGCCAGCAGCATCTCTGGGACAGGGGCGGAAAAACTGTTTTTT | CASSISGTGAEKLFF
TRBJ1-6 | many | 15 | TRBV3-1 | NA | TGTGCCAGCAGCCAAGAGGGAACCGGGCGTTCACCCCTCCACTTT | CASSQEGTGRSPLHF
TRBJ2-3 | few | 16 | TRBV9 | TRBD2 | TGTGCCAGCAGCACAAACTCCGCGGGGGGCACAGATACGCAGTATTTT | CASSTNSAGGTDTQYF
TRBJ1-1 | NA | 14 | TRBV9 | NA | TGTGCCAGCAGCATCGCCCCTCAGGACAGTGAAGCTTTCTTT | CASSIAPQDSEAFF
TRBJ2-7 | NA | 14 | TRBV5-1 | NA | TGCGCCAGCAGCTTGATAGGGCAGAACTACGAGCAGTACTTC | CASSLIGQNYEQYF